This is a list of T cell receptor beta chains from one sample in a study of blood T cell repertoires in COVID-19. Repertoires were generated with immunoSEQ multiplex PCR, while TCRdb's copy carries only in-frame clones and drops some. Of roughly 670,000 clones listed, about 87% are singletons. Material: peripheral blood. Receptor source: a young woman with acute or convalescent COVID-19. The CDR3 runs from the conserved cysteine through the conserved F or W. Each record gives: V gene, D gene, clone size, J gene, CDR3 DNA, CDR3 protein. D genes are given only for firm matches. Only part of the rows carry a size: once, few, many, or a class if the clone is expanded.

TRBV2,.,.,TRBJ1-6,TGTGCCAGCAATTTAAGGAGTTCGAATAATTCACCCCTCCACTTT,CASNLRSSNNSPLHF
TRBV12-5,.,.,TRBJ1-1,TGTGCTAGTGGTTTTATATTGAACACTGAAGCTTTCTTT,CASGFILNTEAFF
TRBV7-9,.,.,TRBJ2-6,TGTGCCAGCAGCTTAGTATACGGGGAAGGGGCCAACGTCCTGACTTTC,CASSLVYGEGANVLTF
TRBV25-1,.,.,TRBJ1-5,TGTGCCAGCAGGTTTGATAATAGTGAGCCCCAGCATTTT,CASRFDNSEPQHF
TRBV6-1,TRBD1,.,TRBJ1-2,TGTGCCAGCAGTGAAACCCCCCCAGGGGACAGGGGCTACACCTTC,CASSETPPGDRGYTF
TRBV30,TRBD1,.,TRBJ1-1,TGTGCCTGGAGTGCAGGGGGAGGCACTGAAGCTTTCTTT,CAWSAGGGTEAFF
TRBV6-4,TRBD1,.,TRBJ2-1,TGTGCCAGCAGTGAAGGTTTATGGGACAGGGTATCGGGGTACAATGAGCAGTTCTTC,CASSEGLWDRVSGYNEQFF
TRBV29-1,TRBD1,.,TRBJ2-7,TGCAGCGTTGAAGGGACAGGGGGGCGCGAGCAGTACTTC,CSVEGTGGREQYF
TRBV6-5,.,.,TRBJ1-6,TGTGCCAGCAGACCAGGTCCAGGAGGTAATTCACCCCTCCACTTT,CASRPGPGGNSPLHF
TRBV27,TRBD1,.,TRBJ1-1,TGTGCCAGCAGTTTATCCCGCCGACAGGGTGGTACTGAAGCTTTCTTT,CASSLSRRQGGTEAFF
TRBV19,.,.,TRBJ2-5,TGTGCCAGTAGTAGGCTCGGTTCGGGGTCAAACCAAGAGACCCAGTACTTC,CASSRLGSGSNQETQYF
TRBV7-2,TRBD1,few,TRBJ1-2,TGTGCCAGCAGCTTACAGGGGGCAGGTGGCTACACCTTC,CASSLQGAGGYTF
TRBV2,.,.,TRBJ2-1,TGTGCCCGGGTAGGCCCTTCCTACAATGAGCAGTTCTTC,CARVGPSYNEQFF
TRBV21-1,.,.,TRBJ1-3,TGTGCCAGCAGCACCTCGTTCGGACAGGGTGGTGGAAACACCATATATTTT,CASSTSFGQGGGNTIYF
TRBV11-3,.,few,TRBJ2-7,TGTGCCAGCAGCTTAGATTTTGCGACACGATACTACGAGCAGTACTTC,CASSLDFATRYYEQYF
TRBV19,.,once,TRBJ1-2,TGTGCCAGTAGTGGAGGGACGGACTATGGCTACACCTTC,CASSGGTDYGYTF
TRBV7-2,.,.,TRBJ2-3,TGTGCCAGCAGCTTAGCGGGCAGCCTCAGCACAGATACGCAGTATTTT,CASSLAGSLSTDTQYF
TRBV9,.,.,TRBJ2-3,TGTGCCAGCAGCGTAGGAGGTAGCGGTACGCAGTATTTT,CASSVGGSGTQYF
TRBV2,TRBD1,.,TRBJ1-6,TGTGCCAGCAGGGGACAGGGGGACCATTCACCCCTCCACTTT,CASRGQGDHSPLHF
TRBV7-9,.,once,TRBJ1-6,TGTGCCAGCAGCTTGGAGGGTTCAAGCTCACCCCTCCACTTT,CASSLEGSSSPLHF
TRBV9,TRBD1,.,TRBJ1-2,TGTGCCAGCAGCGGATCCGGGACAGGGATTGTTGGCTACACCTTC,CASSGSGTGIVGYTF
TRBV15,.,.,TRBJ1-5,TGTGCCACCAGCAGAGATTGGGGCGCAACCTATAGCAATCAGCCCCAGCATTTT,CATSRDWGATYSNQPQHF
TRBV19,.,.,TRBJ1-3,TGTGCCAGTATTGGGGCCTCTGGAAACACCATATATTTT,CASIGASGNTIYF
TRBV19,.,.,TRBJ2-4,TGTGCCAGTGCCCAAGTTCGGGGAGCCAAAAACATTCAGTACTTC,CASAQVRGAKNIQYF
TRBV24-1,TRBD1,.,TRBJ2-3,TGTGCCACCAGTGATTTGGGGGGACAGACAGGGTTAGGGGGAGATACGCAGTATTTT,CATSDLGGQTGLGGDTQYF
TRBV6-2/TRBV6-3,.,.,TRBJ2-7,TGTGCCAGCAGTTCGCGGGCTCAGGACGAGCAGTACTTC,CASSSRAQDEQYF
TRBV6-7,TRBD2,.,TRBJ2-3,TGTGCCAGCAGTTACCGCCCTCTTGGACTAGCGGGGGTTTTAAACGCAGATACGCAGTATTTT,CASSYRPLGLAGVLNADTQYF
TRBV6-6,TRBD1,.,TRBJ1-2,TGTGCCAGCAGTGCGGGACAGGCTAACTATGGCTACACCTTC,CASSAGQANYGYTF
TRBV2,TRBD2,.,TRBJ2-1,TGTGCCAGCGCTGGAGGAGGGACTAGCGGGGCCTACAATGAGCAGTTCTTC,CASAGGGTSGAYNEQFF
TRBV4-3,TRBD1,.,TRBJ2-5,TGCGCCAGCAGCCAAGGGACAGGGGGCAGAGAGACCCAGTACTTC,CASSQGTGGRETQYF
TRBV9,TRBD2,.,TRBJ2-7,TGTGCCAGCAGCCCCACGTCGGGGGGATCCTACGAGCAGTACTTC,CASSPTSGGSYEQYF
TRBV5-4,.,.,TRBJ2-1,TGTGCCAGCAGCATTCGAAGGGGTATGGAAAATGAGCAGTTCTTC,CASSIRRGMENEQFF